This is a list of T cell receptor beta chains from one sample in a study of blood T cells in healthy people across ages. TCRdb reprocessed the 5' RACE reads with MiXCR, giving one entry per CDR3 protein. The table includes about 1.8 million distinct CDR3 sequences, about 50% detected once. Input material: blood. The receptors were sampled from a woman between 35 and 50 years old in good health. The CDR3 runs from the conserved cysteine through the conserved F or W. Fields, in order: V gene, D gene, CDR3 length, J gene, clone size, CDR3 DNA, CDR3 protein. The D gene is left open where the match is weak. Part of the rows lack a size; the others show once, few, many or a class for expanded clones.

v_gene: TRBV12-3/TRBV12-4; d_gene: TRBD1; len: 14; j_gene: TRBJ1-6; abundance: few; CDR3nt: TGTGCCAGCAGCCTACGGGACAGGGATTCACCCCTCCACTTT; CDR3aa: CASSLRDRDSPLHF
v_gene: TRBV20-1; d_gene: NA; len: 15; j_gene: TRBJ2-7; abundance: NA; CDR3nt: TGCAGTGCTAGAGGCGGGGTAGCTGAACCCTACGAGCAGTACTTC; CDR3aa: CSARGGVAEPYEQYF
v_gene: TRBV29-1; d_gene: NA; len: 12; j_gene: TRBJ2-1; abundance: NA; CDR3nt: TGCAGCGTTGACAGGAGCGGGAATGAGCAGTTCTTC; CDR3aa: CSVDRSGNEQFF
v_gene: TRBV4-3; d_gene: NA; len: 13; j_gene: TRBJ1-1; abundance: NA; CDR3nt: TGCGCCAGCAGCCTTCGAATGGGGGCTGAAGCTTTCTTT; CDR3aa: CASSLRMGAEAFF
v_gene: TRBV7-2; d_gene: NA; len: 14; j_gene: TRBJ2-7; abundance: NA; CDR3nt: TGTGCCAGCAGCTCACAGACGTTCCGGGGCGAGCAGTACTTC; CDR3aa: CASSSQTFRGEQYF
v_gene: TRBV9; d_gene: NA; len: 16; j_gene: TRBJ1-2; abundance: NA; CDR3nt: TGTGCCAGCAGCCCACCGCAACGGGAGGGATACTATGGCTACACCTTC; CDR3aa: CASSPPQREGYYGYTF
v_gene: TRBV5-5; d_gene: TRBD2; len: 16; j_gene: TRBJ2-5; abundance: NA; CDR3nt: TGTGCCAGCAGCCATACTAGCGCAGCCCTCCAAGAGACCCAGTACTTC; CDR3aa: CASSHTSAALQETQYF
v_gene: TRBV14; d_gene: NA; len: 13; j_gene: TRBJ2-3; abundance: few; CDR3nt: TGTGCCAGCAGCCATCCCGACCTGTATACGCAGTATTTT; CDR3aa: CASSHPDLYTQYF
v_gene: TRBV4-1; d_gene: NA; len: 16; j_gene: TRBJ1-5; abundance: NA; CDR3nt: TGCGCCAGCAGCTTTTCAGACCAAGCCCTCAATCAGCCCCAGCATTTT; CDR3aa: CASSFSDQALNQPQHF
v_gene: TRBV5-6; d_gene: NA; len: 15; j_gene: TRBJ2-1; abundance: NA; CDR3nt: TGTGCCAGCAGCTTGTACAGGGAACTCTACAATGAGCAGTTCTTC; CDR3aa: CASSLYRELYNEQFF
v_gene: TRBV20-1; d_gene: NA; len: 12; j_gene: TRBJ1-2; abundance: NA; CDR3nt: TGCAGTGCTGCGTCGGGGATCTATGGCTACACCTTC; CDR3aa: CSAASGIYGYTF
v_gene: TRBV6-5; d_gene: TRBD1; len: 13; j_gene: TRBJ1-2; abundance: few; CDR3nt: TGTGCCAGCAGTCTGGACAGGGGAGTAGGCTACACCTTC; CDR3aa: CASSLDRGVGYTF
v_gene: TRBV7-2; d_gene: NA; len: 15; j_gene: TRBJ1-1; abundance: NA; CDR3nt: TGTGCCAGCAGCTTAGGGCAGCTTTTTGGAACTGAAGCTTTCTTT; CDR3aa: CASSLGQLFGTEAFF
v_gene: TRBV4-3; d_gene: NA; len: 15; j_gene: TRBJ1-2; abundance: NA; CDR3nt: TGCGCCAGCAGCCAAGACCCCTCTGGGGTTTTGGGCTACACCTTC; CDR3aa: CASSQDPSGVLGYTF
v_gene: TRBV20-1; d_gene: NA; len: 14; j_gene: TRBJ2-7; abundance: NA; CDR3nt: TGCAGTGCTAGAAATAGACAGAATTCCTACGAGCAGTACTTC; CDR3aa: CSARNRQNSYEQYF
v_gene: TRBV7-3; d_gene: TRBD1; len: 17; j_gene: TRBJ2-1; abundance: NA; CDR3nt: TGTGCCAGCTCTAGGGACCCCGGGACAGGGGCGTACAATGAGCAGTTCTTC; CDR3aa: CASSRDPGTGAYNEQFF
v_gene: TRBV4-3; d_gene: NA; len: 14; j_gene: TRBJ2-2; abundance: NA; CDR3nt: TGCGCCAGCAGCCAACTGTTGACGGCCGGGGAGCTGTTTTTT; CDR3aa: CASSQLLTAGELFF
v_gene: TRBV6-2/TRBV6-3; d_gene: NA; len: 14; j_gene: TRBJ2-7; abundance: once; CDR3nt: TGTGCCAGCAGTCAAGACAGCCTGATATACGAGCGGTACTTC; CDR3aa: CASSQDSLIYERYF
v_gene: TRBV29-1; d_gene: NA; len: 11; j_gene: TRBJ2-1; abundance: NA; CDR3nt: TGCAGCGTTATCAGGGTTCAGGAGCAGTTCTTC; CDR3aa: CSVIRVQEQFF
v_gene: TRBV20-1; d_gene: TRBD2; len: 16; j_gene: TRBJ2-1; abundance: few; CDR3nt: TGCAGTGCATTAACCGGGACTAGGTCGTCCTACAATGAGCAGTTCTTC; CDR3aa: CSALTGTRSSYNEQFF
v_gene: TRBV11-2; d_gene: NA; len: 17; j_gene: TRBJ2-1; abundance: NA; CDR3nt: TGTGCCAGCAGCCCGGCAACCTCAGGGGTGGGCTACAATGAGCAGTTCTTC; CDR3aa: CASSPATSGVGYNEQFF
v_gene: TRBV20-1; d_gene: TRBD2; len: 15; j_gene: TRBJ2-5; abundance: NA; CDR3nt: TGCAGTGCGAGCGGGGGGCCTCGGGCTGAAGGGACCCAGTACTTC; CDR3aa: CSASGGPRAEGTQYF
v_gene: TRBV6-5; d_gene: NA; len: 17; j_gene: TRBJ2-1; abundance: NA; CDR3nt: TGTGCCAGCAGTTACGCGGTTGGGCTAGCTGTCTACAATGAGCAGTTCTTC; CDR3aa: CASSYAVGLAVYNEQFF
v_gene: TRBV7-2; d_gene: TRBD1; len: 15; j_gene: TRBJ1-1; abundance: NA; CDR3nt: TGTGCCAGCAGCTTGACAGGGGGCACAATGACTGAAGCTTTCTTT; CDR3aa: CASSLTGGTMTEAFF
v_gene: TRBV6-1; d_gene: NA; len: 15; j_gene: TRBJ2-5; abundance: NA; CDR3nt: TGTGCCAGCAGTGAAACGGTTGACAGCAAAGAGACCCAGTACTTC; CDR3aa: CASSETVDSKETQYF
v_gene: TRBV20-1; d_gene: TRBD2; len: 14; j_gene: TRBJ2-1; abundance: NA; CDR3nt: TGCAGTGCAGGTCGCGCGGGGGGATACAATGAGCGGTTCTTC; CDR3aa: CSAGRAGGYNERFF
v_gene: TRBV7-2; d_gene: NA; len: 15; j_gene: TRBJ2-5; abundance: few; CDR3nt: TGTGCCAGCAGCTTAGATAGGGGGACGATAGAGACCCAGTACTTC; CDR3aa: CASSLDRGTIETQYF
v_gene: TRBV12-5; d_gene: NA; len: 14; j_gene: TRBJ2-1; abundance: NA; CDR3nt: TGTGCTAGTTCAGCGCGGGCGTCCTACAATGAGCAGTTCTTC; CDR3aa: CASSARASYNEQFF
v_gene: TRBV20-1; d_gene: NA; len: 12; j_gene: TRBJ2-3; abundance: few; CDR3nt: TGCAGTGCTAGCACCCCCACAGATACGCAGTATTTT; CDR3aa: CSASTPTDTQYF
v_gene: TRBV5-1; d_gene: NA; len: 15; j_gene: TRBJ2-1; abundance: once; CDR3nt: TGCGCCAGCAGCTTGGAGGTCAGGGTCTCGGAGGAGCAGTTCTTC; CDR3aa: CASSLEVRVSEEQFF
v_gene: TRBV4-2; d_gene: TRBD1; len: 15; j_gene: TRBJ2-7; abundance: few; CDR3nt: TGTGCCAGCAGCCAAGATGCAGGGGGCGGCTACGAGCAGTACTTC; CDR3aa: CASSQDAGGGYEQYF
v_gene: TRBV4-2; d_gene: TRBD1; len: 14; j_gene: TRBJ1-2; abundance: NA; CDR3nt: TGTGCCAGCAGCCAACCGGGACAGACCTATGGCTACACCTTC; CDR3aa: CASSQPGQTYGYTF
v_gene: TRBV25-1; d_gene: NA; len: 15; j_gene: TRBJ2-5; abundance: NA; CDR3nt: TGTGCCAGCAGTGGCTCGACCTCAGGGTGGGAGACCCAGTACTTC; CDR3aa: CASSGSTSGWETQYF
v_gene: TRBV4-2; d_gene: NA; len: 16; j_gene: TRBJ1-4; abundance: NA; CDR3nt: TGTGCCAGCAGCCAAGACCTGGGGCACACTAATGAAAAACTGTTTTTT; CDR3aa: CASSQDLGHTNEKLFF
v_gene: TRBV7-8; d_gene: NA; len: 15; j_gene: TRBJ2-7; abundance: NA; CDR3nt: TGTGCCAGCTCTTTTGAAAGGGTAGCGGTGTACGAGCAGTACTTC; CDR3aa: CASSFERVAVYEQYF
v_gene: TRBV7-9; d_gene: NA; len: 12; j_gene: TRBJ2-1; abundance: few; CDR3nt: TGTGCCAGCAGCTTATTTAGCGGTGAGCAGTTCTTC; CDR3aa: CASSLFSGEQFF
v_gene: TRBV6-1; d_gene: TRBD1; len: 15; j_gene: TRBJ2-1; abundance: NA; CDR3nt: TGTGCCAGCAGTAAGGGACAGGGTGTGATCAATGAGCAGTTCTTC; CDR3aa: CASSKGQGVINEQFF
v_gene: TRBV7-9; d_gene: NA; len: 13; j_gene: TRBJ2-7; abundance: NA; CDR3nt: TGTGCCAGCAGCCCGAAGACAGCCTACGAGCAGTACTTC; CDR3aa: CASSPKTAYEQYF
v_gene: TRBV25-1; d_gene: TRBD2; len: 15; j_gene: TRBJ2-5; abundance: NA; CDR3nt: TGTGCCAGCAGTCCATCCGGGACTAGCCGAGAGACCCAGTACTTC; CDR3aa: CASSPSGTSRETQYF
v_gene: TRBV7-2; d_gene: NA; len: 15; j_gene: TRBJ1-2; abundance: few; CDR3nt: TGTGCCAGCAGCTTATTGTTGAGGGCCACTCCTGGCTACACCTTC; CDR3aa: CASSLLLRATPGYTF
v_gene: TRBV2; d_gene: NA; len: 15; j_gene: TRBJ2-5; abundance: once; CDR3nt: TGTGCCAGCAGTGAACAAATTGGGGGGATACAGACCCAGTACTTC; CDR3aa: CASSEQIGGIQTQYF